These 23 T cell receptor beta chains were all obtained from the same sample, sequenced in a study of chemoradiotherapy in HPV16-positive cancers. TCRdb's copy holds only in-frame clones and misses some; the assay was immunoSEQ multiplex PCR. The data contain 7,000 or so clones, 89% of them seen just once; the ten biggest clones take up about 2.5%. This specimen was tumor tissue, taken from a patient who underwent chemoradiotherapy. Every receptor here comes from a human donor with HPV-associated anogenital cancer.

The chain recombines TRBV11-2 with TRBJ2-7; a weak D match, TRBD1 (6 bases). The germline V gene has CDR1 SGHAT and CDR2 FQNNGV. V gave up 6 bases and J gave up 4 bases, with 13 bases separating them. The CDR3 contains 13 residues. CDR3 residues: CASRQDSLYEQYF. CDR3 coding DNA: TGTGCCAGCAGACAGGACAGTTTGTACGAGCAGTACTTC.

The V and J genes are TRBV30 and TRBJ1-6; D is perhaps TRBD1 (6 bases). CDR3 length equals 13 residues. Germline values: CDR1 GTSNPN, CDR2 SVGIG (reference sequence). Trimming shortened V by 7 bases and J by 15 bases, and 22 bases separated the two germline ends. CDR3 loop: CALEGQSKGDLHF. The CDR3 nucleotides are TGTGCCTTGGAAGGACAGAGTAAAGGGGACCTCCACTTT.

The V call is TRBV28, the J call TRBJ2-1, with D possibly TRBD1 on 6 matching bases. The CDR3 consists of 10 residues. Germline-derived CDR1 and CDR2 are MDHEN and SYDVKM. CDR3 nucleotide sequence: TGTGTAACGAGGGGGAATGAGCAGTTCTTC. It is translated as CVTRGNEQFF.

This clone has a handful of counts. CDR3 region: CASSLGQNNEQFF. In DNA form, the CDR3 reads TGTGCCAGCAGCTTAGGGCAGAACAATGAGCAGTTCTTC. V usage is TRBV7-2 and J usage is TRBJ2-1; D unresolved. In germline, CDR1 is SGHTA, CDR2 FQGNSA. CDR3 length equals 13 residues. With 1 base removed from V and 5 bases from J, the gap between germline ends came to 6 bases.

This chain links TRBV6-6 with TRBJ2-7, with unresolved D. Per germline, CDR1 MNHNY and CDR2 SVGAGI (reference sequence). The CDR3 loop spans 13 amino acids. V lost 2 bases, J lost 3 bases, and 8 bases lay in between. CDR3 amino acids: CASSYTDRYEQYF. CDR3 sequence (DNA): TGTGCCAGCAGTTACACTGACCGCTACGAGCAGTACTTC.

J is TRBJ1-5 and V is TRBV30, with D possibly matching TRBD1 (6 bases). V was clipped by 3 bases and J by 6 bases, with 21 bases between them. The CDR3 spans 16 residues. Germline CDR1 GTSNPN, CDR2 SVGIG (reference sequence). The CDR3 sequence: CAWSDALWGLGQPQHF. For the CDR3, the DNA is TGTGCCTGGAGCGACGCCCTGTGGGGGCTAGGTCAGCCCCAGCATTTT.

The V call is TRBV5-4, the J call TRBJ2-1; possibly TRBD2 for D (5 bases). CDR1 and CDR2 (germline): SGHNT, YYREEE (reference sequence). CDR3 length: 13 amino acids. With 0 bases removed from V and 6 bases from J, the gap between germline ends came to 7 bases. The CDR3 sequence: CASSLDAGNEQFF. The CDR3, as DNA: TGTGCCAGCAGCTTGGACGCGGGCAATGAGCAGTTCTTC.

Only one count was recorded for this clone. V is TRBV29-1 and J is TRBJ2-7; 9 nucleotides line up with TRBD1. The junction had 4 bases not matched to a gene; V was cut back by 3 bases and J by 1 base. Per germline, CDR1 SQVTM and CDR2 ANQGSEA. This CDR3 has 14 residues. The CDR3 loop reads CSVDYGQGSYEQYF. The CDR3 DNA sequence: TGCAGCGTTGATTATGGACAGGGGTCCTACGAGCAGTACTTC.

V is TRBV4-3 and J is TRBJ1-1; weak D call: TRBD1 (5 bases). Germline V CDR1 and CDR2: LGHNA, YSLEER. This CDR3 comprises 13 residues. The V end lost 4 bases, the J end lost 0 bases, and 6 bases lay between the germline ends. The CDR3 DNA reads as TGCGCCAGCAGCCGGGGGGTGAACACTGAAGCTTTCTTT. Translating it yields CASSRGVNTEAFF.

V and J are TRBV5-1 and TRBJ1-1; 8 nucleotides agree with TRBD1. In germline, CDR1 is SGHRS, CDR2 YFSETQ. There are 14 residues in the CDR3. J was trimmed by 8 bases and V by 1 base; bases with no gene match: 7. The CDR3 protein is CASSLSTGVSEAFF. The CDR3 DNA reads TGCGCCAGCAGCTTGTCGACAGGGGTTAGCGAAGCTTTCTTT.

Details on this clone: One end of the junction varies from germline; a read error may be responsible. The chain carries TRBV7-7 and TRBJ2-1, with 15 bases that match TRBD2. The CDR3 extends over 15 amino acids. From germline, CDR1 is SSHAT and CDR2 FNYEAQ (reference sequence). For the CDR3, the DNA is TGTGCTAGCAGCTTGGGACTAGCGGGAGGATATGAGCAGTTCTTC. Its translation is CASSLGLAGGYEQFF.

The CDR3 sequence: CAWSSGLARLTDTQYF. The CDR3, as DNA: TGTGCCTGGAGTTCCGGACTAGCGAGGTTGACAGATACGCAGTATTTT. V and J are TRBV30 and TRBJ2-3, with TRBD2 matching over 9 bases. From germline, CDR1 is GTSNPN and CDR2 SVGIG (reference sequence). V lost 2 bases, J lost 3 bases, and 9 bases stayed unmatched. The CDR3 has 16 residues.

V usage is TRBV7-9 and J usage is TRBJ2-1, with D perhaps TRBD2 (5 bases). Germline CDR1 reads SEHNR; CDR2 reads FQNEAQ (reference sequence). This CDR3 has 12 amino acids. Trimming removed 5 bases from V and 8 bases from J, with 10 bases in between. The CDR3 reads CASSRGVHEQFF. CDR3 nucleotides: TGTGCCAGCAGCCGGGGTGTCCATGAGCAGTTCTTC.

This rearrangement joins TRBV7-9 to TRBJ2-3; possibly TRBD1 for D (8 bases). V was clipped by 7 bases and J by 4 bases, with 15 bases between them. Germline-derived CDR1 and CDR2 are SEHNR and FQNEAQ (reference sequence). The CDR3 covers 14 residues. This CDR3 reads CASTAGTGPDTQYF. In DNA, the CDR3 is TGTGCCAGCACAGCGGGGACAGGCCCAGATACGCAGTATTTT.

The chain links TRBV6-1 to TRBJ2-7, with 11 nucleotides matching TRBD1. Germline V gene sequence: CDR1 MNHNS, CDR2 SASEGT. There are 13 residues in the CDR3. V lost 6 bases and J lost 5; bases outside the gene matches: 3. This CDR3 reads CASSGTGGHEQYF. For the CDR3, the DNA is TGTGCCAGCAGCGGGACAGGGGGGCACGAGCAGTACTTC.

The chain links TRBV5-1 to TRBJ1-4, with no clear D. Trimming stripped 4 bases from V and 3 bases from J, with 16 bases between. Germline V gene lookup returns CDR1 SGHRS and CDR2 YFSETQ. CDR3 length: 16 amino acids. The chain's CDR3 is CASSQDPPGANEKLFF. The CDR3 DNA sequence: TGCGCCAGCAGCCAGGACCCCCCCGGCGCTAATGAAAAACTGTTTTTT. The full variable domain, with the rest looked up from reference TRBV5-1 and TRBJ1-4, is KAGVTQTPRYLIKTRGQQVTLSCSPISGHRSVSWYQQTPGQGLQFLFEYFSETQRNKGNFPGRFSGRQFSNSRSEMNVSTLELGDSALYLCASSQDPPGANEKLFFGSGTQLSVL.

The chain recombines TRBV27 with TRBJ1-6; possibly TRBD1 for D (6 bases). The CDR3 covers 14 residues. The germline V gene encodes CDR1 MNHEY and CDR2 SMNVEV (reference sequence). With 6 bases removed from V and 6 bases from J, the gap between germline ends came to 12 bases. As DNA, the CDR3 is TGTGCCAGCAGGCAAAGACAGGCTAATTCACCCCTCCACTTT. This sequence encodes CASRQRQANSPLHF.

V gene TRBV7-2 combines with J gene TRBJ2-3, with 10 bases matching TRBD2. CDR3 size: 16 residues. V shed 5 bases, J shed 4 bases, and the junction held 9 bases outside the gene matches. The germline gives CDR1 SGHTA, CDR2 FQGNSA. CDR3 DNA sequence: TGTGCCAGCAGCGTTCTGGGAGCGGGAGGGTCAGATACGCAGTATTTT. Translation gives CASSVLGAGGSDTQYF.

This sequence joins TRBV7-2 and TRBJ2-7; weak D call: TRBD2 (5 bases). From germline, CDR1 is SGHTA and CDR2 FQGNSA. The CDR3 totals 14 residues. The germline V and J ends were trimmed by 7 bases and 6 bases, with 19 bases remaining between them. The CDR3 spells CASTRGTTHGEQYF. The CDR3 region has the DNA TGTGCCAGCACACGGGGTACTACCCATGGCGAGCAGTACTTC.

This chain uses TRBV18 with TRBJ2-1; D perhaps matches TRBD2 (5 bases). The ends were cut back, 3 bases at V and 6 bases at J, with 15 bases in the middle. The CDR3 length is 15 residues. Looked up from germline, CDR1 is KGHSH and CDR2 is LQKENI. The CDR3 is CASSPPSSPGNEQFF. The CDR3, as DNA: TGTGCCAGCTCACCCCCTAGCAGCCCGGGCAATGAGCAGTTCTTC. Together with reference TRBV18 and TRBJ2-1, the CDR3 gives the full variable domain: NAGVMQNPRHLVRRRGQEARLRCSPMKGHSHVYWYRQLPEEGLKFMVYLQKENIIDESGMPKERFSAEFPKEGPSILRIQQVVRGDSAAYFCASSPPSSPGNEQFFGPGTRLTVL.

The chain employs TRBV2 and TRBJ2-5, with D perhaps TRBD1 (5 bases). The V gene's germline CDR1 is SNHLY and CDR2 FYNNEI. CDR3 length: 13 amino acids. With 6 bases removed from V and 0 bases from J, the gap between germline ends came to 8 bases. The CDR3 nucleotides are TGTGCCAGCAGCAGGGATAACCAAGAGACCCAGTACTTC. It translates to CASSRDNQETQYF. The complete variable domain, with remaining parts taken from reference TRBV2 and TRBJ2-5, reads EPEVTQTPSHQVTQMGQEVILRCVPISNHLYFYWYRQILGQKVEFLVSFYNNEISEKSEIFDDQFSVERPDGSNFTLKIRSTKLEDSAMYFCASSRDNQETQYFGPGTRLLVL.

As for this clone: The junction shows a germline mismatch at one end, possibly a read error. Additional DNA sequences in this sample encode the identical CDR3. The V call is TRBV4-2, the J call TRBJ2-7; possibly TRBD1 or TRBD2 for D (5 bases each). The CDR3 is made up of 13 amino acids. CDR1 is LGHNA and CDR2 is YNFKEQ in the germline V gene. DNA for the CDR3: TGTGCCAGCAGCCAAGTCGGGGCTTACGAACAGTACTTC. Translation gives CASSQVGAYEQYF.

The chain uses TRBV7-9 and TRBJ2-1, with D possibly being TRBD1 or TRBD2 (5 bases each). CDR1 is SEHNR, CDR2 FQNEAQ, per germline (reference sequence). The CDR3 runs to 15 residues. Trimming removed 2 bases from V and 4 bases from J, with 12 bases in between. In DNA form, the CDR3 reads TGTGCCAGCAGCTTACAGGGACCGACGTACAATGAGCAGTTCTTC. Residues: CASSLQGPTYNEQFF.